These 24 T cell receptor beta chains were all obtained from the same sample, sequenced in a study of blood T cell repertoires in COVID-19 (dated by TCRdb to 2018 to 2021). Libraries were constructed by the immunoSEQ multiplex PCR assay. In its TCRdb copy, this immuneACCESS table keeps in-frame sequences only and misses some clones. Where compared with another copy, unresolved V genes explain less than half of these, and the others have no known cause. A total of about 150,000 clones appear in this sample, about four fifths of them only once. In total, the top ten clones hold under 15% of the sample. Material for sequencing was peripheral blood. The receptors were sampled from a man between 65 and 85 years old who had recovered from COVID-19.

The chain employs TRBV28 and TRBJ2-1; 10 bases fit TRBD2. V lost 7 bases, J lost 7 bases, and 13 bases stayed unmatched. Germline V gene sequence: CDR1 MDHEN, CDR2 SYDVKM. This CDR3 is built from 16 residues. The CDR3: CASTQSPSGSLNEQFF. The CDR3 DNA reads TGTGCCAGCACCCAATCCCCTAGCGGGAGCTTAAATGAGCAGTTCTTC.

The CDR3 is CASSPTGGSNEKLFF. The CDR3 DNA reads TGCGCCAGCAGCCCAACAGGGGGGTCGAATGAAAAACTGTTTTTT. V gene TRBV5-1 combines with J gene TRBJ1-4; TRBD1 matches 8 bases. The germline CDR1 and CDR2 sequences are SGHRS and YFSETQ. The V segment lost 4 bases and the J segment 5 bases; nucleotides outside the gene matches: 7. The CDR3 loop spans 15 amino acids.

The rearrangement links TRBV20-1 to TRBJ1-5, with D perhaps matching TRBD1 (5 bases). The CDR3 runs to 13 residues. The germline CDR1 and CDR2 sequences are DFQATT and SNEGSKA (reference sequence). V shed 3 bases and J shed 4 bases, with 10 bases lying between them. CDR3 sequence reads: CSASSRGNQPQHF. CDR3 DNA sequence: TGCAGTGCTAGTTCAAGGGGTAATCAGCCCCAGCATTTT.

The rearrangement joins TRBV19 to TRBJ1-2; the D is unclear. This CDR3 is 17 amino acids long. Germline V gene data show CDR1 as LNHDA and CDR2 as SQIVND (reference sequence). V was pared by 1 base and J by 3 bases, with 18 bases between. The CDR3 DNA follows: TGTGCCAGTAGTATAGGCCGCCGACAACTCGGGGACTATGGCTACACCTTC. Translated, it gives CASSIGRRQLGDYGYTF. The full variable domain, completed using reference TRBV19 and TRBJ1-2, is DGGITQSPKYLFRKEGQNVTLSCEQNLNHDAMYWYRQDPGQGLRLIYYSQIVNDFQKGDIAEGYSVSREKKESFPLTVTSAQKNPTAFYLCASSIGRRQLGDYGYTFGSGTRLTVV.

The J gene is TRBJ2-7, the V gene TRBV27; 12 nucleotides agree with TRBD2. This CDR3 contains 15 residues. Germline assignment: CDR1 MNHEY and CDR2 SMNVEV (reference sequence). V lost 0 bases, J lost 5 bases, and 2 bases stayed unmatched. This chain's CDR3 is CASSLSGLAGNEQYF. DNA of the CDR3: TGTGCCAGCAGTTTATCAGGACTAGCGGGAAACGAGCAGTACTTC.

The chain joins TRBV5-4 to TRBJ2-5; D possibly corresponds to TRBD1 (5 bases). The V and J ends lost 1 base and 2 bases respectively, with 12 bases between them. Germline CDR1 is SGHNT and CDR2 is YYREEE (reference sequence). This CDR3 is built from 15 residues. The CDR3 is CASSLSGRAQETQYF. CDR3 nucleotide sequence: TGTGCCAGCAGCTTGTCGGGCAGGGCGCAAGAGACCCAGTACTTC.

CDR3 protein: CASDHRAGANVLTF. CDR3 nucleotide sequence: TGTGCCAGCGACCACAGGGCTGGGGCCAACGTCCTGACTTTC. The V gene is TRBV6-5, the J gene TRBJ2-6; possible D gene TRBD1, 6 bases. This CDR3 is built from 14 residues. Germline lookup yields CDR1 MNHEY and CDR2 SVGAGI. The V end was cut by 8 bases, the J end by 2 bases, with 10 bases between.

This chain uses TRBV5-1 with TRBJ1-3; perhaps TRBD1 as D (6 bases). This CDR3 contains 16 residues. CDR1 and CDR2 (germline): SGHRS, YFSETQ. The V and J ends lost 0 bases and 2 bases respectively, with 12 bases between them. The CDR3 bases are TGCGCCAGCAGCTTGGCGGGGGGGGCAACTGGAAACACCATATATTTT. Translating it yields CASSLAGGATGNTIYF. The full variable domain, with the rest looked up from reference TRBV5-1 and TRBJ1-3, is KAGVTQTPRYLIKTRGQQVTLSCSPISGHRSVSWYQQTPGQGLQFLFEYFSETQRNKGNFPGRFSGRQFSNSRSEMNVSTLELGDSALYLCASSLAGGATGNTIYFGEGSWLTVV.

This clone was picked up one time. This chain uses TRBV9 with TRBJ2-3, with 8 bases lining up with TRBD1. The CDR3 length is 15 residues. J was trimmed by 6 bases and V by 3 bases; bases with no gene match: 9. Germline V gives CDR1 SGDLS, CDR2 YYNGEE. The CDR3 bases are TGTGCCAGCAGCGGATCGACAGGGGTAGGCGATACGCAGTATTTT. Translating it yields CASSGSTGVGDTQYF.

This chain uses TRBV9 with TRBJ2-2; 7 positions agree with TRBD1. The CDR3 spans 14 residues. Germline trimming cut 4 bases from V and 6 bases from J; bases unmatched to any gene: 6. In germline, CDR1 is SGDLS, CDR2 YYNGEE. The CDR3 coding sequence is TGTGCCAGCAGCCCGAGACAGGGAGCCGGGGAGCTGTTTTTT. Its translation: CASSPRQGAGELFF.

This clone was found many times. The chain carries TRBV29-1 and TRBJ2-7; 11 bases map to TRBD2. Germline loops: CDR1 SQVTM, CDR2 ANQGSEA. Trimming removed 2 bases from V and 7 bases from J; junction bases left unmatched: 4. The CDR3 loop spans 13 amino acids. The CDR3 nucleotides read TGCAGCGTTGAACTAGCGGGAGGCTTTGAGCAGTACTTC. The encoded protein is CSVELAGGFEQYF.

CDR3 loop: CASSYPGHLYEQYF. CDR3 coding DNA: TGTGCCAGCAGCTACCCGGGACACCTCTACGAGCAGTACTTC. This sequence joins TRBV5-6 and TRBJ2-7; tentatively, D is TRBD1 (6 bases). In germline, CDR1 is SGHDT, CDR2 YYEEEE. The CDR3 spans 14 residues. V was clipped by 3 bases and J by 3 bases, with 13 bases between them.

V is TRBV5-1 and J is TRBJ2-2, with 8 bases identical to TRBD2. V gave up 0 bases and J gave up 6 bases; unmatched junction bases: 4. From germline, CDR1 is SGHRS and CDR2 YFSETQ. The CDR3 length is 15 residues. CDR3 residues: CASSLVGLASGELFF. The DNA for the CDR3 is TGCGCCAGCAGCTTGGTCGGACTAGCTTCCGGGGAGCTGTTTTTT.

The chain couples TRBV19 to TRBJ2-1; weak D call: TRBD2 (5 bases). This CDR3 comprises 15 residues. The germline V gene encodes CDR1 LNHDA and CDR2 SQIVND (reference sequence). Trimming shortened V by 3 bases and J by 4 bases, and 13 bases separated the two germline ends. The CDR3 sequence is CASSILSGTYNEQFF. CDR3 nucleotides: TGTGCCAGTAGTATTCTGAGCGGAACATACAATGAGCAGTTCTTC.

The V call is TRBV18, the J call TRBJ2-6; D perhaps matches TRBD2 (6 bases). Germline V gene lookup returns CDR1 KGHSH and CDR2 LQKENI. V was pared by 4 bases and J by 4 bases, with 14 bases between. The CDR3 runs 16 residues. The CDR3 loop reads CASSQRGGDGANVLTF. CDR3 nucleotides: TGTGCCAGCTCACAACGAGGAGGGGACGGGGCCAACGTCCTGACTTTC.

This chain connects TRBV9 to TRBJ2-7; possible D gene TRBD2, 6 bases. V dropped 4 bases and J dropped 3 bases, with 14 bases sitting between them. Germline V lookup: CDR1 SGDLS, CDR2 YYNGEE. There are 14 residues in the CDR3. CDR3 sequence: CASSLRDWDYEQYF. CDR3 sequence (DNA): TGTGCCAGCAGCCTACGGGACTGGGACTACGAGCAGTACTTC.

This clone was seen a single time. The DNA of the CDR3 is TGTGCCAGCAGCGTACCGGGACAGGGGAATGAAAAACTGTTTTTT. Translation: CASSVPGQGNEKLFF. The genes are TRBV28 and TRBJ1-4; 10 nucleotides match TRBD1. Germline loops: CDR1 MDHEN, CDR2 SYDVKM. V lost 6 bases, J lost 5 bases, and 6 bases stayed unmatched. The CDR3 contains 15 residues.

J is TRBJ1-1 and V is TRBV2, with a possible D match to TRBD1 (6 bases). The CDR3 has 14 amino acids. Germline V CDR1 and CDR2: SNHLY, FYNNEI. Trimming took off 7 bases at V and 1 base at J, with 13 bases between the two ends. CDR3 region: CASTEGRGNTEAFF. The CDR3, as DNA: TGTGCCAGCACCGAGGGCAGGGGGAACACTGAAGCTTTCTTT.

This clone was seen a few times. The J gene is TRBJ2-1, the V gene TRBV10-3, with TRBD2 identical over 8 bases. Germline values: CDR1 ENHRY, CDR2 SYGVKD. CDR3 length: 16 amino acids. V lost 0 bases and J lost 7; bases outside the gene matches: 8. CDR3 protein: CAISESISGGRNEQFF. DNA of the CDR3: TGTGCCATCAGTGAGTCGATATCGGGGGGGAGGAATGAGCAGTTCTTC.

The chain carries TRBV18 and TRBJ1-4; TRBD1 matches at 7 bases. Germline lookup yields CDR1 KGHSH and CDR2 LQKENI. V trimming: 2 bases; J trimming: 7 bases; junction bases outside the gene matches: 7. This CDR3 is 15 amino acids long. The CDR3 DNA sequence: TGTGCCAGCTCACCAAGAGGGGACAGTCCTGAAAAACTGTTTTTT. Amino acid sequence: CASSPRGDSPEKLFF.

The V gene is TRBV15, the J gene TRBJ2-5, with a weak D call TRBD2 (5 bases). Per the germline V gene, CDR1 is LNHNV and CDR2 is YYDKDF (reference sequence). The CDR3 has 15 residues. V was cut by 0 bases and J by 1 base, with 9 bases left in between. CDR3 DNA sequence: TGTGCCACCAGCAGAGATGGAGGAATCCAAGAGACCCAGTACTTC. Amino acids: CATSRDGGIQETQYF.

The chain uses TRBV24-1 and TRBJ2-1; 11 bases are shared with TRBD2. The CDR3 has 16 residues. Germline values: CDR1 KGHDR, CDR2 SFDVKD. V lost 3 bases and J lost 4; bases outside the gene matches: 4. The CDR3 protein is CATSDPGTSGYNEQFF. The CDR3 DNA is TGTGCCACCAGTGATCCCGGGACTAGCGGTTACAATGAGCAGTTCTTC.

The chain is built from TRBV19 and TRBJ2-1, with 8 bases lining up with TRBD2. CDR1 and CDR2 from the germline V gene are LNHDA and SQIVND (reference sequence). Losses at the gene ends were 1 base for V and 2 bases for J; bases not matched to a gene: 4. The CDR3 is 16 residues long. The CDR3 nucleotides are TGTGCCAGTAGTATAGCCCAACTAGCGGCCTACAATGAGCAGTTCTTC. This translates into CASSIAQLAAYNEQFF.

V and J are TRBV19 and TRBJ2-3, with TRBD2 identical over 8 bases. The CDR3 is 16 amino acids. J gave up 8 bases and V 5 bases, and 15 bases lay outside the gene matches. Germline values: CDR1 LNHDA, CDR2 SQIVND (reference sequence). The DNA for the CDR3 is TGTGCCAGTAGTCCAGGGACTAGAACGGGCAGGGTTACGCAGTATTTT. Amino acid sequence: CASSPGTRTGRVTQYF. Full variable domain (outside the CDR3, taken from reference TRBV19 and TRBJ2-3): DGGITQSPKYLFRKEGQNVTLSCEQNLNHDAMYWYRQDPGQGLRLIYYSQIVNDFQKGDIAEGYSVSREKKESFPLTVTSAQKNPTAFYLCASSPGTRTGRVTQYFGPGTRLTVL.